These T cell receptor beta chains were read from a single sample in a study of blood T cell repertoires in COVID-19. The assay was immunoSEQ multiplex PCR, and TCRdb's table has in-frame clones only and misses some. The sample holds roughly 120,000 clones, about 88% seen once. The sample consisted of peripheral blood. These receptors were taken from a woman in her 70s who had recovered from COVID-19. Both conserved end residues are part of each CDR3. The D gene is left open where the match is weak.

V: TRBV28
J: TRBJ2-1
D: TRBD2
CDR3: CASSLASGRANEQFF

V: TRBV18
J: TRBJ2-1
D: TRBD1
CDR3: CASSHPGTGEADEQFF

V: TRBV10-3
J: TRBJ1-2
D: -
CDR3: CAISEKDSNYGYTF

V: TRBV18
J: TRBJ2-7
D: -
CDR3: CASSPPQAYEQYF

V: TRBV20-1
J: TRBJ1-1
D: -
CDR3: CSAGGGGVSNTEAFF

V: TRBV11-3
J: TRBJ2-6
D: TRBD2
CDR3: CASSPYGRGIYSGANVLTF

V: TRBV6-5
J: TRBJ2-2
D: -
CDR3: CASRILVRGELFF

V: TRBV5-4
J: TRBJ1-5
D: -
CDR3: CASSFAGVGSVGNQPQHF

V: TRBV7-2
J: TRBJ2-5
D: TRBD2
CDR3: CASSVNQRGPEETQYF

V: TRBV7-2
J: TRBJ1-1
D: TRBD1
CDR3: CASSFTGGTEAFF

V: TRBV21-1
J: TRBJ2-1
D: -
CDR3: CASKKRGDYNEQFF

V: TRBV27
J: TRBJ1-1
D: -
CDR3: CASSPKPLGARTEAFF

V: TRBV4-2
J: TRBJ2-2
D: TRBD2
CDR3: CASSPAGAVWELFF

V: TRBV10-3
J: TRBJ2-3
D: -
CDR3: CAISEKWRGRDTQYF

V: TRBV4-3
J: TRBJ2-4
D: TRBD2
CDR3: CASSQDPSGRDIQYF

V: TRBV18
J: TRBJ1-5
D: -
CDR3: CASSQDFSNQPQHF

V: TRBV5-8
J: TRBJ1-1
D: -
CDR3: CASSFWLPTEAFF

V: TRBV5-1
J: TRBJ2-5
D: -
CDR3: CASSTAPGTLQETQYF

V: TRBV19
J: TRBJ1-5
D: -
CDR3: CASSINKGVAEVNQPQHF

V: TRBV9
J: TRBJ2-3
D: -
CDR3: CASSFGRPTTDTQYF

V: TRBV28
J: TRBJ1-4
D: -
CDR3: CASSSRQRAYNEKLFF

V: TRBV18
J: TRBJ1-1
D: TRBD1
CDR3: CASSVGQIMNTEAFF

V: TRBV10-3
J: TRBJ2-7
D: -
CDR3: CAISAAGPHEQYF

V: TRBV19
J: TRBJ1-2
D: -
CDR3: CASSNLERAYGYTF

V: TRBV28
J: TRBJ1-2
D: TRBD1
CDR3: CASSSARGLTNYGYTF

V: TRBV3-1/TRBV3-2
J: TRBJ1-2
D: TRBD1
CDR3: CASSRTGGNSYGYTF

V: TRBV24-1
J: TRBJ2-5
D: -
CDR3: CATSDPAGGKETQYF

V: TRBV30
J: TRBJ1-2
D: -
CDR3: CAWNSGKGKYTF

V: TRBV18
J: TRBJ2-1
D: -
CDR3: CASSPPASGRDEQFF